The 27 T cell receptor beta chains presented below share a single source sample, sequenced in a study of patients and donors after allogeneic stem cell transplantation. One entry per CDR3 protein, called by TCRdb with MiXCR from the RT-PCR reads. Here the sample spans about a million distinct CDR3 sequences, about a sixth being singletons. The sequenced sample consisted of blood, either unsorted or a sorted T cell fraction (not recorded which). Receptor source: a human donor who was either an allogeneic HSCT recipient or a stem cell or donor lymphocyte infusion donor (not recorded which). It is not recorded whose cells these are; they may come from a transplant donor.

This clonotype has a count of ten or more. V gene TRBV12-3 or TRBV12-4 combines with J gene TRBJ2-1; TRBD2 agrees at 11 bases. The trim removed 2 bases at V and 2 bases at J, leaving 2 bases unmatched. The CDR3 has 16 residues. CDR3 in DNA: TGTGCCAGCAGTTTATCGGGACTAGCGGCCTACAATGAGCAGTTCTTC. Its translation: CASSLSGLAAYNEQFF.

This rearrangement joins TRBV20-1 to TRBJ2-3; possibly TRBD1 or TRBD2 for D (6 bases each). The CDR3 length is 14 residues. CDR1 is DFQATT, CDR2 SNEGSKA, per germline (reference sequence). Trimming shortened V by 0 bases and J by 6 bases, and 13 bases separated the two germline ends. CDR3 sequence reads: CSARDRRGPDTQYF. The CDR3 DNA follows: TGCAGTGCTAGAGATCGACGGGGGCCTGATACGCAGTATTTT.

The CDR3 loop reads CASSLRSGRSGEQFF. The CDR3 nucleotides are TGTGCCAGCAGCTTAAGGAGCGGGAGGTCAGGGGAGCAGTTCTTC. The gene calls are TRBV11-3 and TRBJ2-1; 9 positions match TRBD2. Germline V gene data show CDR1 as SGHNT and CDR2 as YENEEA. The junction had 9 bases not matched to a gene; V was cut back by 2 bases and J by 10 bases. The CDR3 length is 15 residues. Variable domain in full (rest from reference TRBV11-3 and TRBJ2-1): EAGVVQSPRYKIIEKKQPVAFWCNPISGHNTLYWYLQNLGQGPELLIRYENEEAVDDSQLPKDRFSAERLKGVDSTLKIQPAELGDSAVYLCASSLRSGRSGEQFFGPGTRLTVL.

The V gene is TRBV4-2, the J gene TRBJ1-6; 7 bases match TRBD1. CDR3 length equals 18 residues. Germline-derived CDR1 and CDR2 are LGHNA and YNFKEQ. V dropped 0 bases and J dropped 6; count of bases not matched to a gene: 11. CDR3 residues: CASSQEVVGDRFNSPLHF. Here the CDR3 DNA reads TGTGCCAGCAGCCAAGAAGTGGTTGGGGACAGATTTAATTCACCCCTCCACTTT.

The CDR3 sequence is CASSPHSGTPIGQFF. CDR3 DNA sequence: TGTGCCAGCAGCCCGCACTCCGGGACTCCCATTGGGCAGTTCTTC. The chain is built from TRBV4-2 and TRBJ2-1, with D perhaps TRBD2 (6 bases). The V end lost 4 bases, the J end lost 12 bases, and 22 bases lay between the germline ends. Germline-derived CDR1 and CDR2 are LGHNA and YNFKEQ. This CDR3 spans 15 amino acids.

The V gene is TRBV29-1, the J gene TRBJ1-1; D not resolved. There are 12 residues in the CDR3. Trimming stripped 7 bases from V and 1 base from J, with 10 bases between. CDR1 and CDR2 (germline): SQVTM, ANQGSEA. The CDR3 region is CSAEAQNTEAFF. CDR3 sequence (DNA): TGCAGCGCCGAGGCGCAGAACACTGAAGCTTTCTTT.

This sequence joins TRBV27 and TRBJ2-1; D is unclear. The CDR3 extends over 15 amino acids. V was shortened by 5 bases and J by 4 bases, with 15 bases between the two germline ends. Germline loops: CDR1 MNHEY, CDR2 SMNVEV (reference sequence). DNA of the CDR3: TGTGCCAGCAGTCCAGTTGACGGCGCTTACAATGAGCAGTTCTTC. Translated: CASSPVDGAYNEQFF.

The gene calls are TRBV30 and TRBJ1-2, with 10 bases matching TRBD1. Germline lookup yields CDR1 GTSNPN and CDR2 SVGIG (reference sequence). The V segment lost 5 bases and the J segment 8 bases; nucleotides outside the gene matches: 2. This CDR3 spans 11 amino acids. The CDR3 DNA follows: TGTGCCTGGGGGACAGGGGAAGGCTACACCTTC. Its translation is CAWGTGEGYTF.

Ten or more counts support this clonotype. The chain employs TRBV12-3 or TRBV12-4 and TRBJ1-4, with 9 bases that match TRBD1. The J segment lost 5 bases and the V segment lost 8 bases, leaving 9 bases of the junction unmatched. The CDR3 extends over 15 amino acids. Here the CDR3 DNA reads TGTGCCAGCCAAACCGCCGGGACAGGGAATGAAAAACTGTTTTTT. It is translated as CASQTAGTGNEKLFF.

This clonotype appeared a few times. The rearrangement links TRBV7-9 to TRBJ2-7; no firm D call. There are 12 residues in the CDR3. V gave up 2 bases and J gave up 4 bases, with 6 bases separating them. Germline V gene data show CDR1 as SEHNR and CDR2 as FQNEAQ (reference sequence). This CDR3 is CASSLQAYEQYF. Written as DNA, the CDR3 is TGTGCCAGCAGCTTACAGGCTTACGAGCAGTACTTC.

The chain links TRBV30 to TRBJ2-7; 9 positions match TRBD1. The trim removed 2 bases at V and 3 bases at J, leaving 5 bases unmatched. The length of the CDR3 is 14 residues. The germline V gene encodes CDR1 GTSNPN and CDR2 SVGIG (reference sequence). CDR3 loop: CAWSLDRGSYEQYF. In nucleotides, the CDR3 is TGTGCCTGGAGTTTGGACAGGGGCAGCTACGAGCAGTACTTC.

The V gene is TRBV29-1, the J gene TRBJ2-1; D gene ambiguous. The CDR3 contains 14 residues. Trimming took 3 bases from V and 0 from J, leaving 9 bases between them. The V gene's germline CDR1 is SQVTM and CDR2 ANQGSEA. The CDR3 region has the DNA TGCAGCGTTGAGATCCCCCGCTCCTACAATGAGCAGTTCTTC. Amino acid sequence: CSVEIPRSYNEQFF.

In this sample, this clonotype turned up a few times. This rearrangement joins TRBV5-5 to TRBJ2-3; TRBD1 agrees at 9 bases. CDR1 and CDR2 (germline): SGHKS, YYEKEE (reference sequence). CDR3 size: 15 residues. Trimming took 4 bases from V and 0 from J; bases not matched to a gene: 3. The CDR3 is CASSRGQGSTDTQYF. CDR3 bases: TGTGCCAGCAGCAGGGGACAGGGTAGCACAGATACGCAGTATTTT.

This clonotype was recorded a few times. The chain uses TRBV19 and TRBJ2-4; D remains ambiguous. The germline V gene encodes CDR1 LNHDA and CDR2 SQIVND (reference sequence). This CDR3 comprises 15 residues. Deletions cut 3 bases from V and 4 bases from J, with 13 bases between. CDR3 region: CASSIALGSKNIQYF. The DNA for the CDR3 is TGTGCCAGTAGTATTGCGTTGGGGTCTAAAAACATTCAGTACTTC. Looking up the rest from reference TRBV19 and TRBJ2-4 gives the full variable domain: DGGITQSPKYLFRKEGQNVTLSCEQNLNHDAMYWYRQDPGQGLRLIYYSQIVNDFQKGDIAEGYSVSREKKESFPLTVTSAQKNPTAFYLCASSIALGSKNIQYFGAGTRLSVL.

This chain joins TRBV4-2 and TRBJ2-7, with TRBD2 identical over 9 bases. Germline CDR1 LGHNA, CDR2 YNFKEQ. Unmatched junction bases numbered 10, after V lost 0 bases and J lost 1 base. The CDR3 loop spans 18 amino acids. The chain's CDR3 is CASSQEVAGGPRSYEQYF. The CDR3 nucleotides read TGTGCCAGCAGCCAAGAGGTCGCGGGAGGGCCTCGGTCCTACGAGCAGTACTTC.

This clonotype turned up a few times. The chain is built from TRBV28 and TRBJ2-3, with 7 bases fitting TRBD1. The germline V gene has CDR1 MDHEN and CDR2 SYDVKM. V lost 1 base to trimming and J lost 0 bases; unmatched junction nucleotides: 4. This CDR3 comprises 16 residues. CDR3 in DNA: TGTGCCAGCAGTTTATTCGACAGGGCCAGCACAGATACGCAGTATTTT. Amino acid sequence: CASSLFDRASTDTQYF.

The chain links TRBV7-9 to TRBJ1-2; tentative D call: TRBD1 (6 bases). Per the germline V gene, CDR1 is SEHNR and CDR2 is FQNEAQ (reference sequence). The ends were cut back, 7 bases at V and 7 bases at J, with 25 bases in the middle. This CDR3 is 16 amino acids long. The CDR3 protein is CASTPQETGPSSGYTF. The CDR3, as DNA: TGTGCCAGCACCCCACAGGAGACAGGCCCGTCTAGTGGCTACACCTTC.

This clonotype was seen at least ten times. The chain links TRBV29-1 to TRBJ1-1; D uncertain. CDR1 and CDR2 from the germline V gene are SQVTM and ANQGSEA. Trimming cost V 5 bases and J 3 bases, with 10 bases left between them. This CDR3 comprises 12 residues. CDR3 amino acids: CSVQGLYTEAFF. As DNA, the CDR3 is TGCAGCGTTCAAGGGCTATACACTGAAGCTTTCTTT.

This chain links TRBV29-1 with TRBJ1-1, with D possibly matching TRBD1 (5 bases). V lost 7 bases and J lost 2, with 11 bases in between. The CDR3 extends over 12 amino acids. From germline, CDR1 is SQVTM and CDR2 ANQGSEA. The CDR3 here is CSASGINTEAFF. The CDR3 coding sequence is TGCAGCGCGTCAGGGATAAACACTGAAGCTTTCTTT.

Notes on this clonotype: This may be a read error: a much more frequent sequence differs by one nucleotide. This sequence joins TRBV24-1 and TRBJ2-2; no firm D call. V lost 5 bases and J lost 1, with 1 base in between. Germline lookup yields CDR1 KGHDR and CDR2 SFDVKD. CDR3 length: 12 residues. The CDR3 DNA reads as TGTGCCACCAGTGGGAACACCGGGGAGCTGTTTTTT. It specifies CATSGNTGELFF.

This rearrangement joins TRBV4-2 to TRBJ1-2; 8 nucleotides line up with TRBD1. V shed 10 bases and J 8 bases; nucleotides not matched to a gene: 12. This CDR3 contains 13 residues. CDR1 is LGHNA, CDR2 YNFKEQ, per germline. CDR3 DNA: TGTGCCACCAGTGGGCAGGGGGCGGAAGGCTACACCTTC. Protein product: CATSGQGAEGYTF.

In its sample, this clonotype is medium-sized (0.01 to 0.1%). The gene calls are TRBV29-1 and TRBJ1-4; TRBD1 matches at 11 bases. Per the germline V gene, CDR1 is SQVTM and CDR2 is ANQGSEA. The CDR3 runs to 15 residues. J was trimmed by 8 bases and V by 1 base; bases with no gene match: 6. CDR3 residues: CSVEADRGRSEKLFF. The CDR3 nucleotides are TGCAGCGTTGAAGCGGACAGGGGGCGATCCGAAAAACTGTTTTTT.

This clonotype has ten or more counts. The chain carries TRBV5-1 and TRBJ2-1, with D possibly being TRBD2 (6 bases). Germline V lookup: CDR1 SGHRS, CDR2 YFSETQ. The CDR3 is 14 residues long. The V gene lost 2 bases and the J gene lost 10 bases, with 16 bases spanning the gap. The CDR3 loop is CASSFGGVFDEQFF. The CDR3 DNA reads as TGCGCCAGCAGCTTTGGAGGGGTGTTCGACGAGCAGTTCTTC.

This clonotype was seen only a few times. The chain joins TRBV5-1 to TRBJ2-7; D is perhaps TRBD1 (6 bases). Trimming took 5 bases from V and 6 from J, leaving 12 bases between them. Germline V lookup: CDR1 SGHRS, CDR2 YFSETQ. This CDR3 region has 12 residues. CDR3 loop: CASSEAGAEQYF. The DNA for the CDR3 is TGCGCCAGCAGTGAGGCAGGGGCCGAGCAGTACTTC.

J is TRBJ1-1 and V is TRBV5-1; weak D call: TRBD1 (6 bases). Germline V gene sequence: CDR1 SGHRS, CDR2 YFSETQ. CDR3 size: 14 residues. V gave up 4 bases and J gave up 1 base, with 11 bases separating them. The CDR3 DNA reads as TGCGCCAGCAGCGGAGGGACATCGAACACTGAAGCTTTCTTT. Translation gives CASSGGTSNTEAFF.

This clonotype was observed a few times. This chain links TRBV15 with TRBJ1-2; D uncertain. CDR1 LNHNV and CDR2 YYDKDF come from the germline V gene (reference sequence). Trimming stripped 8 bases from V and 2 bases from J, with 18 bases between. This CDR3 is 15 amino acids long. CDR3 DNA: TGTGCCACCTTCGGGGAGCAGCACCAAAACTATGGCTACACCTTC. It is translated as CATFGEQHQNYGYTF. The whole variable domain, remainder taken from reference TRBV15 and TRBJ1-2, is DAMVIQNPRYQVTQFGKPVTLSCSQTLNHNVMYWYQQKSSQAPKLLFHYYDKDFNNEADTPDNFQSRRPNTSFCFLDIRSPGLGDTAMYLCATFGEQHQNYGYTFGSGTRLTVV.

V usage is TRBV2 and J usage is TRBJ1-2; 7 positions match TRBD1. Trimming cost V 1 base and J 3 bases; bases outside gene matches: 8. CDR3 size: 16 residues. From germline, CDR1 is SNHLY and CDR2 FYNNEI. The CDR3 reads CASSEVQGGGYYGYTF. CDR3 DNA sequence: TGTGCCAGCAGTGAAGTTCAGGGGGGGGGATACTATGGCTACACCTTC.